This T cell receptor (beta chain) stems from a study of synovial regulatory T cells in juvenile arthritis. Study in general: Over 5 patients were on methotrexate and three were untreated.

The CDR3 loop spans 16 amino acids. This entry has no DNA. Germline values: CDR1 SGHDT, CDR2 YYEEEE. This clone is medium-sized by frequency. Its antigen remains unknown. Sequencing used immunoSEQ multiplex PCR; TCRdb keeps in-frame clones, though not all of them. The sample data list around 1,500 clones. The synovial samples were synovial fluid, paired with peripheral blood from each active arthritis patient. Synovial Treg cells showed FOXP3 TSDR demethylation like blood Treg cells. Notes on the study in general: iaTreg TCR repertoires were largely private across patients and partially overlapped synovial Teff and blood CPL.

This clonotype was sampled from a donor aged 2-30 years with juvenile idiopathic arthritis. The chain uses TRBV5-6 and TRBJ2-2; TCRdb picks TRBD1, but there is no DNA to check that call. The source material was Treg cells from the synovium. The CDR3: CASRGYRDRASGELFF.